This T cell receptor (beta chain) comes out of a study of PD-L1 blockade in urothelial cancer (TCRdb year 2017). A note on the overall study: Every patient began therapy at some point between 2013 and 2015 and was given atezolizumab 1,200 mg intravenously every 3 weeks. Twenty-five of 29 patients were males with bladder-origin urothelial cancer, and about 65% of the roughly 29 reported a prior smoking history. An ECOG performance status of 0 or 1 was recorded for the patients, and 0 to 3 prior chemotherapy regimens had been received by the patients. Blood samples were analyzed at 3 weeks after treatment start (second dose) and at 6 weeks after treatment start. Blood samples gave a median of 141,255 T cells and 77,000 or so unique TCRs, with a median clonality of 0.080. The study, an exploratory multi-omic analysis, examined somatic, immune and clinical correlates of response to PD-L1 blockade with atezolizumab in urothelial cancer. Pretreatment tumor samples and matched peripheral blood, collected serially before and after atezolizumab treatment, underwent TCR sequencing. Durable clinical benefit meant progression-free survival longer than 6 months, and TCR features were also tested against progression-free and overall survival. Whole exome sequencing and RNA sequencing of pretreatment tumors were performed alongside TCR sequencing in the same patients. Several patients achieved durable clinical benefit and approximately 20 did not. Around 29 patients had pretreatment blood TCR-seq, some 25 had at least one posttreatment blood collection, and some 25 had tumor TCR-seq.

To estimate absolute template abundance from read counts, synthetic TCR analog templates were spiked into each PCR. The immunoSEQ assay was used to amplify TCRbeta CDR3 regions from genomic DNA with bias-controlled V and J gene primers. Sequencing of rearranged TCRbeta segments was done at approximately 20X coverage. On the study's bioinformatics: Sequencing errors were corrected by clustering, and CDR3s were annotated against IMGT so that V, D and J genes could be assigned. Out-of-frame and stop-codon sequences were excluded, and only productive TCRbeta rearrangements were used in downstream analyses. Clonality was computed as one minus Shannon entropy normalized by the log of the number of unique productive sequences. Clones differing between time points or between blood and tumor were identified by Fisher's exact test with Benjamini-Hochberg correction at adjusted p below 0.01. The source is immuneACCESS, and TCRdb retained only in-frame sequences with V and J called. Part of the clones is not carried over; for the studies checked, unresolved V genes explain less than half of this, and the remainder is unexplained. V and J calls and clone size are copied from that table; D and trimming were computed from the DNA. Present in this sample are 100,000 to 150,000 clones, roughly 88% of which were seen just once. The ten largest make up 2.4% of the sample.

This clone has only one observation. The specificity of this receptor is unknown. No much larger clone is present one base from it, and per-base qualities are unavailable. Overall study results and their limits: Greater expansion of tumor-associated TCR clones in peripheral blood 3 weeks after the start of treatment was observed in patients with durable benefit (n ≈ 20, p = 0.022). Improved progression-free and overall survival was associated with having pretreatment peripheral blood TCR clonality below the median. Because the sample size was small (n ≈ 30) and many exploratory analyses were performed, the results are intended to be hypothesis-generating.

There are 15 amino acids in the CDR3, from cysteine to phenylalanine inclusive. The read is trimmed to its CDR3 DNA, 45 bases read in frame from base 1. V and J are trimmed by 5 bases and 7 bases, and the gene matches miss 11 bases of the junction. The germline V gene provides CDR1 MDHEN and CDR2 SYDVKM. The sample's time point label, decoded: peripheral blood 6 weeks after treatment start. The cohort included 29 patients with locally advanced or metastatic urothelial carcinoma who were treated at Memorial Sloan Kettering on a trial protocol. Peripheral blood mononuclear cells were collected pretreatment and during treatment, with between 1 and 8 total time points obtained per patient. The Qiagen DNeasy Blood extraction kit was used to purify genomic DNA from total PBMCs and tumor samples. Collected pretreatment and during treatment, PBMCs were isolated and stored as previously described.

This sequence originates from a man between 50 and 59 years old with urothelial cancer. This chain joins TRBV28 to TRBJ1-5; 7 junctional bases match TRBD1. The source material was PBMCs, sampled around atezolizumab (anti-PD-L1) treatment. The sequenced DNA is TGTGCCAGCAGTGTCCCGACAGGGAGTGGCCAGCCCCAGCATTTT. Its protein is CASSVPTGSGQPQHF.